Shown below are 7 T cell receptor beta chains from a single sample sequenced in a study of blood T cell repertoires in COVID-19. The data were produced by immunoSEQ multiplex PCR, yet TCRdb's version contains in-frame clones alone and is incomplete. Of roughly 100,000 clones listed, around nine tenths are singletons. Source material: peripheral blood. Source of these receptors: a man older than 75 with acute or convalescent COVID-19.

The chain recombines TRBV11-2 with TRBJ2-1, with 8 bases matching TRBD2. The CDR3 is made up of 15 amino acids. Losses at the gene ends were 5 bases for V and 8 bases for J; bases not matched to a gene: 11. Germline CDR1 SGHAT, CDR2 FQNNGV. DNA of the CDR3: TGTGCCAGCAGCCCACGAGCGGGAGAGTGGTATGAGCAGTTCTTC. Residues: CASSPRAGEWYEQFF.

V is TRBV7-9 and J is TRBJ1-4, with TRBD1 matching 9 bases. Germline assignment: CDR1 SEHNR and CDR2 FQNEAQ (reference sequence). The CDR3 is 16 amino acids. Germline trimming cut 1 base from V and 7 bases from J; bases unmatched to any gene: 7. The CDR3 loop reads CASSLVEGTGTEKLFF. The DNA for the CDR3 is TGTGCCAGCAGCTTAGTCGAGGGGACAGGGACTGAAAAACTGTTTTTT.

V is TRBV7-3 and J is TRBJ2-1; weak D call: TRBD1 (6 bases). The germline CDR1 and CDR2 sequences are SGHTA and FQGTGA. Trimming shortened V by 3 bases and J by 9 bases, and 18 bases separated the two germline ends. The CDR3 runs 15 residues. Written as DNA, the CDR3 is TGTGCCAGCAGCTTGGCGGACCACCCCAGGGGTGAGCAGTTCTTC. It translates to CASSLADHPRGEQFF.

CDR3 sequence: CASSLTGLDNEQFF. The CDR3 DNA sequence: TGTGCCAGCAGCCTGACAGGGCTTGACAATGAGCAGTTCTTC. The chain carries TRBV6-2 or TRBV6-3 and TRBJ2-1; 7 bases agree with TRBD1. The V segment lost 6 bases and the J segment 5 bases; nucleotides outside the gene matches: 7. Looked up from germline, CDR1 is MNHEY and CDR2 is SVGEGT. The CDR3 is 14 amino acids.

This sequence joins TRBV27 and TRBJ2-1, with D possibly TRBD1 on 9 matching bases. CDR3 length equals 16 residues. Germline V gene lookup returns CDR1 MNHEY and CDR2 SMNVEV (reference sequence). Trimming left V 6 bases short and J 4 bases short, with 19 bases between. In DNA form, the CDR3 reads TGTGCCAGCAGCGCGGGACAGGGCGGGAGGTACAATGAGCAGTTCTTC. Translating gives CASSAGQGGRYNEQFF.

The CDR3 region is CASRSSSGNQPQHF. CDR3 in DNA: TGTGCCAGCCGCAGTTCCTCGGGGAATCAGCCCCAGCATTTT. This chain connects TRBV6-5 to TRBJ1-5; D ambiguous. CDR3 length equals 14 residues. The V gene lost 8 bases and the J gene lost 4 bases, with 15 bases spanning the gap. Germline CDR1 reads MNHEY; CDR2 reads SVGAGI.

The chain uses TRBV3-1 (or the pseudogene TRBV3-2) and TRBJ1-3; TRBD1 might be the D (5 bases). With 4 bases removed from V and 3 bases from J, the gap between germline ends came to 13 bases. The CDR3 has 15 amino acids. Germline CDR1 LGHDT, CDR2 YNNKEL (reference sequence). CDR3 amino acids: CASSPSGVDGNTIYF. The CDR3, as DNA: TGTGCCAGCAGCCCGTCGGGGGTTGATGGAAACACCATATATTTT.